One sample yielded the 13 T cell receptor beta chains listed below, sequenced in a study of blood T cell repertoires in COVID-19. Only in-frame clones appear in the TCRdb table, and some are missing; sequencing was by immunoSEQ multiplex PCR. The data hold 400,000 to 450,000 clones, with approximately 90% observed a single time. Material for sequencing was peripheral blood. The receptor set was obtained from a man younger than 35 with COVID-19, enrolled during active disease.

The gene calls are TRBV5-6 and TRBJ2-1; TRBD2 matches at 8 bases. The CDR3 runs 15 residues. CDR1 and CDR2 (germline): SGHDT, YYEEEE. V was pared by 0 bases and J by 5 bases, with 4 bases of the junction left unmatched. Here the CDR3 DNA reads TGTGCCAGCAGCTTGGGGGATAGCGGGGACAATGAGCAGTTCTTC. Its translation is CASSLGDSGDNEQFF.

This sequence joins TRBV19 and TRBJ2-1, with 8 bases identical to TRBD1. Losses at the gene ends were 2 bases for V and 8 bases for J; bases not matched to a gene: 17. The CDR3 spans 18 residues. Per germline, CDR1 LNHDA and CDR2 SQIVND (reference sequence). CDR3 in DNA: TGTGCCAGTAGTATACCCCCTGAGGACAGGGAATTTAACGATGAGCAGTTCTTC. Amino acid sequence: CASSIPPEDREFNDEQFF.

The gene calls are TRBV7-3 and TRBJ2-1; the D gene is possibly TRBD2 (5 bases). V lost 2 bases to trimming and J lost 6 bases, with 17 bases between them. Germline V lookup: CDR1 SGHTA, CDR2 FQGTGA. The CDR3 has 16 amino acids. CDR3 in DNA: TGTGCCAGCAGCTTACGTACGGGAACCGGTTTCAATGAGCAGTTCTTC. It yields the protein CASSLRTGTGFNEQFF.

This CDR3 is CASSPGTGGETQYF. DNA of the CDR3: TGTGCCAGCAGCCCCGGGACAGGTGGGGAGACCCAGTACTTC. The gene calls are TRBV7-9 and TRBJ2-5; TRBD1 matches 8 bases. Germline lookup yields CDR1 SEHNR and CDR2 FQNEAQ (reference sequence). Losses at the gene ends were 5 bases for V and 5 bases for J; bases not matched to a gene: 7. This CDR3 region has 14 residues.

J is TRBJ1-3 and V is TRBV3-1 (or the pseudogene TRBV3-2); D may be TRBD1 (5 bases). Trimming stripped 1 base from V and 10 bases from J, with 14 bases between. The CDR3 contains 14 residues. Germline loops: CDR1 LGHDT, CDR2 YNNKEL (reference sequence). The CDR3 DNA reads TGTGCCAGCAGCCAAGTAAGCGCGGGGCATACCATATATTTT. It codes for CASSQVSAGHTIYF.

The table lists this clone with a count of one. This rearrangement joins TRBV4-2 to TRBJ2-3, with TRBD2 matching over 8 bases. The CDR3 totals 17 residues. With V trimmed by 4 bases and J by 3 bases, 12 bases remained unmatched. Germline assignment: CDR1 LGHNA and CDR2 YNFKEQ. Here the CDR3 DNA reads TGTGCCAGCAGCCCTGGGGAGCAGCGGGGGTTTACAGATACGCAGTATTTT. Its translation: CASSPGEQRGFTDTQYF.

This chain joins TRBV5-5 and TRBJ1-1; D remains unclear. Germline-derived CDR1 and CDR2 are SGHKS and YYEKEE (reference sequence). Trimming shortened V by 0 bases and J by 4 bases, and 7 bases separated the two germline ends. The CDR3 spans 13 residues. The CDR3 reads CASSLGGPTEAFF. Here the CDR3 DNA reads TGTGCCAGCAGCTTGGGCGGGCCCACTGAAGCTTTCTTT.

V is TRBV7-3 and J is TRBJ2-3, with TRBD2 matching 7 bases. V lost 5 bases, J lost 2 bases, and 10 bases stayed unmatched. Germline-derived CDR1 and CDR2 are SGHTA and FQGTGA. This CDR3 region has 16 residues. The CDR3 region is CASSPLGGINTDTQYF. The CDR3 DNA follows: TGTGCCAGCAGCCCGCTGGGGGGGATTAACACAGATACGCAGTATTTT.

The chain has TRBV30 and TRBJ2-3; 14 nucleotides line up with TRBD2. The V segment lost 1 base and the J segment 0 bases; nucleotides outside the gene matches: 9. Germline V gene data show CDR1 as GTSNPN and CDR2 as SVGIG (reference sequence). CDR3 size: 19 residues. The CDR3 sequence: CAWSAGLAGERPSTDTQYF. CDR3 in DNA: TGTGCCTGGAGTGCGGGACTAGCGGGAGAAAGGCCTAGCACAGATACGCAGTATTTT.

CDR3 nucleotide sequence: TGTGCCACCAGTGATTCCTCACCACCCGGGACTAGCGGGGGCACAGATACGCAGTATTTT. This codes for CATSDSSPPGTSGGTDTQYF. The V gene is TRBV24-1, the J gene TRBJ2-3, with TRBD2 identical over 13 bases. The V gene end was trimmed by 2 bases and the J gene end by 1 base; junction bases not matched to a gene: 11. This CDR3 comprises 20 residues. Germline V CDR1 and CDR2: KGHDR, SFDVKD.

The CDR3 reads CASSWTGSNSPLHF. DNA of the CDR3: TGTGCCAGCAGTTGGACAGGGAGTAATTCACCCCTCCACTTT. This rearrangement joins TRBV27 to TRBJ1-6; TRBD1 matches at 8 bases. The CDR3 consists of 14 residues. The ends lost 4 bases at V and 6 bases at J; junction bases unmatched: 2. Per the germline V gene, CDR1 is MNHEY and CDR2 is SMNVEV (reference sequence).

The chain uses TRBV14 and TRBJ1-1; D remains unclear. The length of the CDR3 is 13 residues. CDR1 and CDR2 from the germline V gene are SGHDN and FVKESK. V lost 2 bases, J lost 3 bases, and 7 bases lay in between. The CDR3 spells CASSQTRDTEAFF. The CDR3 region has the DNA TGTGCCAGCAGCCAAACTAGGGACACTGAAGCTTTCTTT.

This clone was seen only a few times. This chain links TRBV2 with TRBJ2-3, with D possibly being TRBD2 (7 bases). CDR1 and CDR2 from the germline V gene are SNHLY and FYNNEI. CDR3 length: 16 residues. V gave up 6 bases and J gave up 0 bases, with 16 bases separating them. The CDR3 sequence is CASRGGPGQSTDTQYF. CDR3 nucleotides: TGTGCCAGCAGGGGGGGGCCCGGCCAAAGCACAGATACGCAGTATTTT. Full variable domain (rest looked up from reference TRBV2 and TRBJ2-3): EPEVTQTPSHQVTQMGQEVILRCVPISNHLYFYWYRQILGQKVEFLVSFYNNEISEKSEIFDDQFSVERPDGSNFTLKIRSTKLEDSAMYFCASRGGPGQSTDTQYFGPGTRLTVL.